This T cell receptor beta chain was retrieved from a study of blood T cell repertoires in COVID-19. Study summary: The United States, Italy and Spain provided the acute and convalescent COVID-19 samples. The analysed material was cDNA or gDNA that came from T cells, B-cell-depleted T cells, or PBMCs.

Germline V gives CDR1 SGHAT, CDR2 FQNNGV. The CDR3 has 16 amino acids. V lost 3 bases to trimming and J lost 0 bases, with 12 bases between them. Authors' methods: Amplification of reference gene primers provided the estimated nucleated cell counts. Generated by immunoSEQ multiplex PCR, the TCRdb table keeps only in-frame clones and is missing some. Clone size and V and J calls were adopted from that table, with D and trimming inferred from the DNA. The repertoire holds roughly 150,000 clones, 70% to 90% seen once, with under 2.5% in the top ten. The V gene is TRBV11-2, the J gene TRBJ1-3; D gene unclear. The TCR originated in a woman aged 70-85 years with acute or convalescent COVID-19. Sequencing input: peripheral blood. The DNA of the CDR3 is TGTGCCAGCAGCTTTTATACGGGAAGCTCTGGAAACACCATATATTTT. It encodes CASSFYTGSSGNTIYF.